What follows are 13 T cell receptor beta chains derived from one specimen sequenced in a study of CD8+ T cells in alopecia areata (dated by TCRdb to the late 2010s). Preparation of the library involved the immunoSEQ multiplex PCR assay. To provide template for TCR sequencing, every sample had RNA extracted and reverse transcribed into cDNA. TCRdb limited this immuneACCESS table to in-frame rearrangements with V and J called. A share of clones is missing; checked studies link under half to unresolved V genes, and the rest is unexplained. Across this sample there are 90,000 to 150,000 clones, with approximately 59% seen only once. Of the sample, nearly 30% falls within the top ten clones. The sample's time point label, in plain terms: around 28 days on oral tofacitinib. The treatment or condition label for this specimen denotes: oral pan-JAK inhibitor, 5-10 mg twice daily. Sequencing used CD8+ T cells sorted from blood, obtained at week 4, from a patient treated with tofacitinib. The receptors stem from a human donor with alopecia areata.

The chain is built from TRBV7-9 and TRBJ2-1; D not certain. CDR3 size: 11 residues. Trimming removed 5 bases from V and 6 bases from J, with 5 bases in between. The germline V gene encodes CDR1 SEHNR and CDR2 FQNEAQ (reference sequence). The CDR3 spells CASSGINEQFF. CDR3 in DNA: TGTGCCAGCAGCGGAATCAATGAGCAGTTCTTC.

The chain couples TRBV6-5 to TRBJ2-5; D is uncertain. The better agreement between TRBJ2-7 and the DNA end casts doubt on the J call. This CDR3 contains 13 residues. Germline CDR1 is MNHEY and CDR2 is SVGAGI. CDR3 coding DNA: TGTGCCAGCAGTTACTCGATTTCCTACGAGCAGTACTTC. It is translated as CASSYSISYEQYF.

This chain uses TRBV2 with TRBJ2-5, with TRBD1 identical over 9 bases. V was pared by 10 bases and J by 5 bases, with 8 bases of the junction left unmatched. This CDR3 has 13 amino acids. The germline CDR1 and CDR2 sequences are SNHLY and FYNNEI. The CDR3 region is CATRGQGAETQYF. DNA of the CDR3: TGTGCCACCCGGGGACAGGGTGCGGAGACCCAGTACTTC.

This clone was detected a few times. The J gene is TRBJ2-4, the V gene TRBV29-1, with no clear D. The V gene lost 5 bases and the J gene lost 1 base, with 15 bases spanning the gap. The CDR3 loop spans 15 amino acids. Germline V gene lookup returns CDR1 SQVTM and CDR2 ANQGSEA. DNA of the CDR3: TGCAGCGTTAACGAATTTTTTGGGGCCAAAAACATTCAGTACTTC. This sequence encodes CSVNEFFGAKNIQYF. The full variable domain, its missing parts supplied by reference TRBV29-1 and TRBJ2-4, is SAVISQKPSRDICQRGTSLTIQCQVDSQVTMMFWYRQQPGQSLTLIATANQGSEATYESGFVIDKFPISRPNLTFSTLTVSNMSPEDSSIYLCSVNEFFGAKNIQYFGAGTRLSVL.

V gene TRBV28 combines with J gene TRBJ2-1, with 7 bases identical to TRBD1. The CDR3 runs to 15 residues. Germline CDR1 MDHEN, CDR2 SYDVKM. V was clipped by 6 bases and J by 2 bases; unmatched bases: 7. The CDR3: CASRLGQVPYNEQFF. The CDR3, as DNA: TGTGCCAGCAGGCTAGGACAGGTCCCCTACAATGAGCAGTTCTTC.

This clone was seen more than once but under ten times. The CDR3 bases are TGCAGCGTAGACGGGGGGGCCACAGATACGCAGTATTTT. Translated: CSVDGGATDTQYF. The J gene is TRBJ2-3, the V gene TRBV29-1; TRBD2 matches 8 bases. Per germline, CDR1 SQVTM and CDR2 ANQGSEA. The junction had 4 bases not matched to a gene; V was cut back by 6 bases and J by 2 bases. CDR3 length: 13 amino acids.

The V and J genes are TRBV7-3 and TRBJ2-5; TRBD2 matches at 13 bases. From germline, CDR1 is SGHTA and CDR2 FQGTGA. Trimming cost V 5 bases and J 3 bases; bases outside gene matches: 9. This CDR3 contains 17 residues. The DNA of the CDR3 is TGTGCCAGCAGCCTGGGACTAGCGGGGCCCCTCAAAGAGACCCAGTACTTC. Translating gives CASSLGLAGPLKETQYF.

In its sample, this clone was seen a few times. This chain links TRBV29-1 with TRBJ2-7; 7 bases are shared with TRBD1. V dropped 7 bases and J dropped 2; count of bases not matched to a gene: 8. Germline loops: CDR1 SQVTM, CDR2 ANQGSEA. The CDR3 consists of 13 residues. The CDR3 nucleotides are TGCAGCGCCCTACTGAGGGGGCCCTACGAGCAGTACTTC. Its protein is CSALLRGPYEQYF.

About this clone itself: The sample carries other DNA sequences with the same CDR3. The rearrangement links TRBV27 to TRBJ1-6; the match to TRBD1 covers 7 bases. The trim removed 3 bases at V and 10 bases at J, leaving 3 bases unmatched. CDR1 is MNHEY, CDR2 SMNVEV, per germline (reference sequence). The CDR3 extends over 13 amino acids. CDR3 sequence reads: CASSLQGDSPLHF. The CDR3 DNA reads TGTGCCAGCAGTTTGCAGGGGGACTCACCCCTCCACTTT.

This clone was recorded only once. The V and J genes are TRBV30 and TRBJ2-7; D call uncertain. CDR1 GTSNPN and CDR2 SVGIG come from the germline V gene (reference sequence). The length of the CDR3 is 13 residues. V dropped 2 bases and J dropped 5 bases, with 13 bases sitting between them. DNA of the CDR3: TGTGCCTGGAGTCTCCTTCCGCGCGACGAGCAGTACTTC. It codes for CAWSLLPRDEQYF.

A remark on this clone: This sample also contains other DNA sequences that code for the same CDR3. The V gene is TRBV19, the J gene TRBJ2-1, with D perhaps TRBD2 (5 bases). This CDR3 has 15 amino acids. V was pared by 3 bases and J by 1 base, with 10 bases between. Germline V CDR1 and CDR2: LNHDA, SQIVND (reference sequence). This CDR3 is CASSITGSSYNEQFF. The CDR3 nucleotides read TGTGCCAGTAGTATCACGGGGTCGTCCTACAATGAGCAGTTCTTC. The complete variable domain, with remaining parts taken from reference TRBV19 and TRBJ2-1, reads DGGITQSPKYLFRKEGQNVTLSCEQNLNHDAMYWYRQDPGQGLRLIYYSQIVNDFQKGDIAEGYSVSREKKESFPLTVTSAQKNPTAFYLCASSITGSSYNEQFFGPGTRLTVL.

The rearrangement joins TRBV7-9 to TRBJ1-4, with D possibly being TRBD1 (6 bases). The length of the CDR3 is 13 residues. The V end was cut by 8 bases, the J end by 5 bases, with 12 bases between. Germline CDR1 and CDR2: SEHNR and FQNEAQ (reference sequence). CDR3 sequence reads: CASRKQGNEKLFF. CDR3 nucleotides: TGTGCCAGCCGGAAGCAGGGGAATGAAAAACTGTTTTTT. The whole variable domain, filled in from reference TRBV7-9 and TRBJ1-4, reads DTGVSQNPRHKITKRGQNVTFRCDPISEHNRLYWYRQTLGQGPEFLTYFQNEAQLEKSRLLSDRFSAERPKGSFSTLEIQRTEQGDSAMYLCASRKQGNEKLFFGSGTQLSVL.

The CDR3 DNA sequence: TGCAGCGTATGGAGACCGGGACAGGGATCCTACGAGCAGTACTTC. This gives the protein CSVWRPGQGSYEQYF. The V and J genes are TRBV29-1 and TRBJ2-7; 9 nucleotides align to TRBD1. Trimming removed 6 bases from V and 1 base from J; junction bases left unmatched: 10. The germline V gene has CDR1 SQVTM and CDR2 ANQGSEA. The CDR3 is 15 amino acids.